Sequencing of this T cell receptor beta chain was carried out in a study of shared clonotypes between healthy human individuals. Notes on the study in general: Estimated clonotype richness was generally higher in naive than memory subsets.

TCRdb keeps only in-frame clones here, not all; method: immunoSEQ multiplex PCR. The table has around 2,000,000 clones, roughly 95% seen once. Concerning this clone: The antigen is unknown.

The naive CD8 fraction comprised CD45RO-negative cells positively selected for CCR7 and excluded terminally differentiated effector memory CD45RA+ cells. Free of recent acute infections or vaccinations, the donors were healthy HIV-negative adults. This TCR was sampled from a man aged 18-30 years in good health. The sequenced sample consisted of naive CD8+ T cells sorted from blood.

DNA for the CDR3: TGTGCCAGCACCCGAGGGTACGAGCAGTACTTC. Protein product: CASTRGYEQYF. The chain carries TRBV11-3 and TRBJ2-7; tentative D call: TRBD2 (5 bases). V lost 7 bases and J lost 4, with 8 bases in between. Germline V gene lookup returns CDR1 SGHNT and CDR2 YENEEA. The CDR3 loop spans 11 amino acids.